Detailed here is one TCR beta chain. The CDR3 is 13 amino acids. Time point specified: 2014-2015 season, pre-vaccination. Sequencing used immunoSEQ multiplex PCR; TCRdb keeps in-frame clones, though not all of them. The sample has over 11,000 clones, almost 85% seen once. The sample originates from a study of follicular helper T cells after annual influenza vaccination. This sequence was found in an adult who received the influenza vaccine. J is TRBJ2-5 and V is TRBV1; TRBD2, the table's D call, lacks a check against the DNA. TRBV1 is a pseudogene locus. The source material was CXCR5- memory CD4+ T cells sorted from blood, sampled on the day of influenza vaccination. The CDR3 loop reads CTSSQGLEETQYF. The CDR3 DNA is TGCACCAGCAGCCAAGGACTAGAAGAGACCCAGTACTTC.